This TCR beta chain was identified during a study of blood T cells in healthy people across ages. PCR was performed a second time for about 7 to 11 cycles using a sample-barcoded 5' primer and a J-beta primer mix. From the 5' RACE reads, TCRdb called clonotypes with MiXCR, one entry per CDR3 protein. The data show about 930,000 distinct CDR3 sequences, with about 28% seen just once and around 9.6% held by the top ten. V shed 6 bases and J shed 4 bases, with 16 bases lying between them. The CDR3 runs 14 residues. The germline V gene has CDR1 MNHNY and CDR2 SVGAGI (reference sequence). Study results and limitations: The study lacked donor CMV status, which possibly confounded expanded clonotype changes.

A remark on this clonotype: Its specificity is not known. This clone may be a read error of a much larger clone one base away.

These data are also associated with another study on T cells of mothers and their children.

The origin of this receptor is a woman in her forties in good health. This chain connects TRBV6-6 to TRBJ2-7; TRBD2 might be the D (5 bases). Input material: blood. The CDR3 nucleotides are TGTGCCAGCAGCTCCTCGAGCGGCAATTACGAGCAGTACTTC. Encoded protein: CASSSSSGNYEQYF.